The sequence of this TCR beta chain was determined in a study of blood T cell repertoires in COVID-19. Study-wide background: Sites across the United States, Italy and Spain contributed samples from acute and convalescent COVID-19. From T cells, B-cell-depleted T cells, or PBMCs came the material, which was cDNA or gDNA.

Germline CDR1 MGHRA, CDR2 YSYEKL. The V end was cut by 0 bases, the J end by 8 bases, with 20 bases between. The CDR3 totals 18 residues. TCRdb's copy holds only in-frame clones and misses some; the assay was immunoSEQ multiplex PCR. The data show 95,000 to 110,000 clones, with 89% seen just once and 15% to 20% held by the top ten. Sequencing was performed on peripheral blood. The sequence was collected from a woman aged 80 or over in a cohort sampled during active COVID-19. The chain employs TRBV4-1 and TRBJ1-6, with a weak D call TRBD1 (6 bases). The CDR3 coding sequence is TGCGCCAGCAGCCAAGAGTTCGTCGACAGGCCCACATATTCACCCCTCCACTTT. This translates into CASSQEFVDRPTYSPLHF.